This T cell receptor beta chain was identified during a study of blood T cell repertoires in COVID-19 (dated by TCRdb to 2020 to 2022). Regarding the complete study: The collaborator samples originated in the United States, Italy and Spain and spanned the acute and convalescent phases of COVID-19. Samples came from the ongoing ImmuneRACE study (first 160 participants) plus 1,254 subjects from 6 global collaborators. Deeply sampled blood TCRbeta repertoires from subjects exposed to, actively infected with, or recovered from COVID-19 were included in the dataset. The material from the prospective study consisted of cDNA or gDNA derived from T cells, B-cell-depleted T cells, or PBMCs. Nearly every sample came with metadata listing a de-identified subject ID, COVID-19 status, age in years and sex. The repertoires were released in a freely available public database intended as a resource for research on the immune response to SARS-CoV-2. Where available, HLA class I and class II types were obtained from metadata supplied by the sample provider rather than from assay-based typing.

General conclusions and limits of the study: Clinical and demographic metadata were provided uncurated, with the amount varying by source and participant.

Another Seattle source contributed samples from volunteer blood donors who had recovered from COVID-19. Each collaborating institution followed its own protocols to collect whole blood in K2EDTA tubes. For TCRbeta analysis, collaborator samples were shipped as frozen whole blood, as isolated PBMCs, or as DNA extracted from either sample type. TCRbeta CDR3 regions were amplified from genomic DNA by means of the immunoSEQ Assay, a bias-controlled multiplex PCR. In the original analysis: The number of nucleated cells in each sample was estimated from the amplification of reference gene primers within the assay. To quantify the absolute abundance of each unique TCRbeta CDR3 rearrangement, sequence reads were collapsed and filtered. Productive Simpson clonality was computed per sample as the square root of Simpson's diversity index over productive rearrangements. The table comes from immuneACCESS by way of TCRdb, which keeps in-frame sequences with V and J called. Part of the clones is missing from these tables; in studies checked, under half for an unresolved V gene and the rest for unknown reasons. V and J calls and clone size are as listed in that table; D and trimming were resolved from the DNA. In all, the sample holds fewer than 350,000 clones, and approximately 83% of those were seen once. Of the sample, less than 2.5% falls within the top ten clones.

Regarding this clone: What antigen it recognizes has not been identified. Base qualities were left out, and no much larger clone turns up one base away.

Sequenced: peripheral blood. This TCR derives from a woman aged 25-40 years who had recovered from COVID-19.

The sequenced DNA: TGTGCCAGCAGCCCCCGTGACACTGAAGCTTTCTTT. It translates to CASSPRDTEAFF. The rearrangement combines TRBV9 with TRBJ1-1, with the D segment identity uncertain. CDR1 and CDR2, per the germline V gene, are SGDLS and YYNGEE. V was cut back by 4 bases and J by 3 bases, leaving a gap of 7 bases between them. CDR3 length: 12 amino acids, cysteine to phenylalanine. Only the CDR3 DNA stays, 36 bases, in frame from base 1.